This TCR beta chain was obtained from a study of T cells in localized non-small cell lung cancer. The CDR3 has 17 amino acids. Trimming cost V 1 base and J 7 bases, with 19 bases left between them. Germline-derived CDR1 and CDR2 are SGHDN and FVKESK. Concerning this clone: Its cognate antigen is unknown.

Study results and limitations: A denser population of T cells in blood accompanied longer overall survival. Multi-region tumor sequencing was not done, so intratumor heterogeneity could not be excluded. Clonality peaked in uninvolved adjacent lung rather than tumor. When the top 100 tumor clones were examined, a median about 60 of them also appeared in the adjacent lung, which was paired and uninvolved.

Here immunoSEQ multiplex PCR was the method, and the copy in TCRdb shows in-frame clones only, minus some. This sample has roughly 21,000 clones, with roughly 88% found just once. V gene TRBV14 combines with J gene TRBJ2-2; perhaps TRBD2 as D (5 bases). The starting material was peripheral blood mononuclear cells, obtained before any cancer treatment. The TCR sequence derives from a male donor aged 60 or over with stage II lung adenocarcinoma. CDR3 coding DNA: TGTGCCAGCAGCCAAGGGAGGATCTTCGGGATAGGCGGGGAGCTGTTTTTT. It encodes CASSQGRIFGIGGELFF.